These T cell receptor beta chains were read from a single sample in a study of CD8+ T cells in alopecia areata. Here immunoSEQ multiplex PCR was the method, and the copy in TCRdb shows in-frame clones only, minus some. The sample records approximately 210,000 clones, under 80% being singletons. The material was CD4+ T cells sorted from blood, obtained around week 50, from a patient treated with tofacitinib. The source is a human donor with alopecia areata. Both conserved end residues are part of each CDR3. Each record gives: CDR3 length, clone size, V gene, D gene, J gene, CDR3 DNA, CDR3 protein. A D gene is named only where the DNA matches it firmly. A row's size may be missing; if present it is once, few, many or a size class.

>15|.|TRBV30|.|TRBJ1-2
TGTGCCTGGAGCCTGAGGGGGGGCGACAACTATGGCTACACCTTC
CAWSLRGGDNYGYTF
>13|.|TRBV7-6|.|TRBJ2-5
TGTGCCAGCAGCTTAGGGCCAGAAGAGACCCAGTACTTC
CASSLGPEETQYF
>13|few|TRBV4-3|TRBD1|TRBJ1-6
TGCGCCAGCAGCCTGGACAGGGATTCACCCCTCCACTTT
CASSLDRDSPLHF
>14|.|TRBV7-2|.|TRBJ2-1
TGTGCCAGCAGCTTAGTAGCGAATTTCAATGAGCAGTTCTTC
CASSLVANFNEQFF
>12|few|TRBV10-1|.|TRBJ2-2
TGCGCCAGCAGTCCCACCACCGGGGAGCTGTTTTTT
CASSPTTGELFF
>14|.|TRBV29-1|.|TRBJ2-3
TGCAGCGCCCGGACCCGGCTCAGCACAGATACGCAGTATTTT
CSARTRLSTDTQYF
>12|.|TRBV29-1|TRBD1|TRBJ1-1
TGCAGCGGACAGGGGAACGCGGATGAAGCTTTCTTT
CSGQGNADEAFF
>15|.|TRBV29-1|.|TRBJ2-7
TGCAGCGCCCGCAGGGGCGGGGTAAGCTCCTACGAGCAGTACTTC
CSARRGGVSSYEQYF
>16|few|TRBV19|.|TRBJ2-1
TGTGCCAGTAGTATAGAGGGTTTAAACCGATACAATGAGCAGTTCTTC
CASSIEGLNRYNEQFF
>14|.|TRBV29-1|TRBD1|TRBJ1-1
TGCAGCGTTGAGAACAGGGGTAGGACAACTGAAGCTTTCTTT
CSVENRGRTTEAFF
>14|.|TRBV29-1|TRBD2|TRBJ2-1
TGCAGCGTTGACGTTAGCGGGGTGAGGAATGAGCAGTTCTTC
CSVDVSGVRNEQFF
>15|.|TRBV4-3|.|TRBJ2-2
TGCGCCAGCAGCCAAGGAGCTTCGAACACCGGGGAGCTGTTTTTT
CASSQGASNTGELFF
>11|.|TRBV30|.|TRBJ1-2
TGTGCCTGGAGTGGGGGCTATGGCTACACCTTC
CAWSGGYGYTF
>13|.|TRBV30|.|TRBJ1-2
TGTGCCTACACCGCGGGGTTAAACTATGGCTACACCTTC
CAYTAGLNYGYTF
>12|.|TRBV29-1|TRBD1|TRBJ2-7
TGCAGCGCCCGGACAGGGTATGACGAGCAGTACTTC
CSARTGYDEQYF
>16|many|TRBV13|TRBD2|TRBJ2-7
TGTGCCAGCAGCTTAGGCCTCGGGGGGGTCTCCTACGAGCAGTACTTC
CASSLGLGGVSYEQYF
>12|.|TRBV6-1|.|TRBJ2-7
TGTGCCAGCAGTGAACGAGGGGTCGAGCAGTACTTC
CASSERGVEQYF
>12|.|TRBV30|.|TRBJ1-6
TGTGCTTTGGACAGAGATAATTCACCCCTCCACTTT
CALDRDNSPLHF
>13|.|TRBV30|.|TRBJ1-6
TGTGCCTGGAGAGCCATTTCAGGTCTACCCCTCCACTTT
CAWRAISGLPLHF
>15|.|TRBV29-1|TRBD1|TRBJ1-1
TGCAGCGTTGCCACAGGGGGCGGGATGAACACTGAAGCTTTCTTT
CSVATGGGMNTEAFF
>13|.|TRBV29-1|TRBD1|TRBJ2-7
TGCAGCGTTGGACAGGGAGTATCCTACGAGCAGTACTTC
CSVGQGVSYEQYF
>16|few|TRBV7-3|.|TRBJ2-7
TGTGCCAGCAGCTCTAATCCGGGCCCACCCTACTACGAGCAGTACTTC
CASSSNPGPPYYEQYF
>15|.|TRBV7-2|TRBD1|TRBJ1-1
TGTGCCAGCAGCTTACCGGGACAGGTAAACACTGAAGCTTTCTTT
CASSLPGQVNTEAFF
>15|few|TRBV4-3|TRBD1|TRBJ1-1
TGCGCCAGCAGCCAATTGGACAGGGCGAACACTGAAGCTTTCTTT
CASSQLDRANTEAFF
>13|.|TRBV6-5|.|TRBJ2-5
TGTGCCAGCACCCCGCCGGGGAGAGAGACCCAGTACTTC
CASTPPGRETQYF
>15|few|TRBV7-3|TRBD1|TRBJ2-1
TGTGCCAGCAGCTTGGGACAGCTCTCCTACAATGAGCAGTTCTTC
CASSLGQLSYNEQFF
>14|once|TRBV29-1|.|TRBJ2-3
TGCAGCGCCCAGAGGTCCCCATCCACAGATACGCAGTATTTT
CSAQRSPSTDTQYF
>14|many|TRBV6-1|.|TRBJ1-1
TGTGCCAGCAGAAGCCCTTCTGAACTGCTTAGGGCTTTCTTT
CASRSPSELLRAFF
>13|once|TRBV30|TRBD1|TRBJ1-1
TGTGCCTGGGCGACAGGGATGAACACTGAAGCTTTCTTT
CAWATGMNTEAFF
>14|few|TRBV4-1|.|TRBJ1-5
TGCGCCAGCAGCCAAGAAACAGGCAATCAGCCCCAGCATTTT
CASSQETGNQPQHF
>15|.|TRBV6-6|.|TRBJ1-1
TGTGCCAGCAGTTCCCAGGGCTTCGGGGACACTGAAGCTTTCTTT
CASSSQGFGDTEAFF